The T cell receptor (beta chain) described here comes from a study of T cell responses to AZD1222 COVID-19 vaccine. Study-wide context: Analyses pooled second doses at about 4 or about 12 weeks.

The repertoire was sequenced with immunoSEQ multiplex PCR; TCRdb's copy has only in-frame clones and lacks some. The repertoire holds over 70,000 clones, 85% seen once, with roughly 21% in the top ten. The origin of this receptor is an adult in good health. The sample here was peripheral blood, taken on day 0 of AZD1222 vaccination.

CDR3 DNA sequence: TGTGCCAGCAGCCAAGATCTCGCTTCACCCGGCGGCTACACCTTC. Its protein product is CASSQDLASPGGYTF. The chain couples TRBV4-2 to TRBJ1-2; unclear D gene. The ends were cut back, 0 bases at V and 8 bases at J, with 16 bases in the middle. Per germline, CDR1 LGHNA and CDR2 YNFKEQ. This CDR3 has 15 residues.